Here is one T cell receptor beta chain with its context. The antigen it binds to is not known. There are no base qualities to consult, and no much larger clone falls within one base. At the DNA level, this CDR3 is encoded by other sequences in the same sample as well. Reading from cysteine to phenylalanine, the CDR3 counts 12 amino acids. Just CDR3 DNA is preserved here, 36 bases in frame from base 1. V lost 6 bases and J lost 5 bases; the stretch between them is 9 bases long. CDR1 and CDR2, looked up from the germline V gene, are SNHLY and FYNNEI. This specimen comes from a study of shared clonotypes between healthy human individuals (dated by TCRdb to the early 2020s). Concerning the study at large: The cohort comprised a couple of women and a few men aged 18 to 49 years. To estimate repertoire size and how much clonotypes are shared between individuals, the study performed deep sequencing of blood TCR repertoires from about five healthy adults. To increase sequencing depth and limit assay-specific biases, TCR repertoire library preparation and sequencing were carried out by different laboratories using diverse techniques. For each donor, CD4 naive and CD4 memory were each given three plates, CD8 naive was given two plates, and CD8 memory was given one plate. Each donor's leukapheresis produced roughly between about 0.8 and 8.9 billion PBMCs.

TCR CDR3 regions were amplified from genomic DNA by multiplex PCR using the deep immunoSEQ assay. Extracted genomic DNA from each cell subset was spread evenly across all wells of several immunoSEQ 96-well plates, with each plate serving as a replicate. For sorted subsets, 200 ng of genomic DNA, equivalent to 30,000 or so T cell genomes, went into each replicate PCR. The purified libraries were quantified using a Qubit 3.0 fluorometer, sized with a Bioanalyzer 2100, and then quantified again using the KAPA Library Quantification kit. Every immunoSEQ 96-well plate was sequenced on a separate single-read 150-cycle Illumina NextSeq 550 flow cell. On the authors' methods: Because only junctional sequences without quality scores were contained in the immunoSEQ output, filtering matching that applied to full-length reads could not be performed. To assign V/J genes and CDR3, sequences were annotated against IMGT germline references using PyIR, a Python wrapper for IgBLAST v1.9. Any read was removed if the V/J assignment was weak (E-value above 1e-6), the CDR3 was missing, or the read contained stop codons, out-of-frame junctions, or ambiguous translated residues. V3J clonotypes were defined by identical inferred V gene, J gene, and CDR3 amino acid sequence. Percentage overlap between repertoires was calculated by dividing the number of shared unique clonotypes by the size of the smaller repertoire. RTK rarefaction, the Chao1 estimator, and Recon v2.1 estimates of unobserved clonotypes were used to assess repertoire richness. Generation probabilities for all TCRbeta clonotypes obtained by the gDNA method from several donors were computed using OLGA. Held by TCRdb, this immuneACCESS table contains in-frame sequences only and omits some clones. Under half of the omission traces to an unresolved V gene where checked; the cause of the rest is unknown. That table furnishes V, J and clone size, whereas the DNA furnished D and trimming. The sample profile shows about 1,500,000 clones; approximately 97% of them were found once. The ten most abundant clones make up about 1% of the sample.

Overall results and qualifications from the work: Even with the large sequencing depth, rarefaction of the sorted-subset datasets indicated that sequencing was incomplete. Larger estimated clonotype richness was generally found for naive subsets than for memory subsets. Based on pairwise subsampling, the degree of clonotype sharing among donors was expected to be affected by sequencing depth. Because the study included a small number of donors, the genetic and exposure-history diversity represented was limited. Compared with non-shared clonotypes, the clonotypes found in all four sorted-subset donors had higher generation probabilities. Sharing across four donors was observed for approximately 5% of naive CD4, under 4% of naive CD8, about 2.3% of memory CD4, and approximately 0.41% of memory CD8 clonotypes. Sampling was limited to blood, and TCR repertoires in tissue likely differ from TCR repertoires in blood.

The donors were healthy, HIV-negative adults with no recently reported acute infections or vaccinations. Every donor was a Caucasian adult living in Nashville, Tennessee, USA. CD4+ T cells were enriched through magnetic negative selection, after which naive cells were positively selected on CD45RA and the remaining negative fraction served as the memory subset. Blood was obtained by leukapheresis, after which PBMCs were separated by Ficoll-Histopaque density gradient centrifugation and cryopreserved in liquid nitrogen vapor phase. Purity and quantity of every magnetically sorted T cell population were checked by analytical flow cytometry. Genomic DNA was isolated from each sorted fraction and quantified by UV absorbance on a Nanodrop 2000c.

The specimen was naive CD4+ T cells sorted from blood. The cell subset or site tag for this specimen amounts to: CD45RA+ positively selected. This receptor was identified in a man aged 30 to 39 in good health. This chain joins TRBV2 to TRBJ2-3; the D gene cannot be named for sure. The DNA sequence is given as TGTGCCAGCAGGGACCGAGGAGATACGCAGTATTTT. The resulting protein is CASRDRGDTQYF.